What follows are 19 T cell receptor beta chains derived from one specimen sequenced in a study of control samples from healthy donors and cancer patients. Data came from immunoSEQ multiplex PCR; TCRdb stores just in-frame clones and leaves some out. The table shows more than 140,000 clones, with about 89% occurring only once. The sample consisted of blood. These receptor sequences come from a man aged 18 to 29 in good health.

The chain combines TRBV5-6 with TRBJ1-2; 7 bases are shared with TRBD1. CDR1 SGHDT and CDR2 YYEEEE come from the germline V gene. The trim removed 0 bases at V and 6 bases at J, leaving 8 bases unmatched. The CDR3 runs to 15 residues. The CDR3 region has the DNA TGTGCCAGCAGCTTGGTTACAGGGGCGGGTAATGGCTACACCTTC. Its translation is CASSLVTGAGNGYTF. The variable domain in full, completed from reference TRBV5-6 and TRBJ1-2, reads DAGVTQSPTHLIKTRGQQVTLRCSPKSGHDTVSWYQQALGQGPQFIFQYYEEEERQRGNFPDRFSGHQFPNYSSELNVNALLLGDSALYLCASSLVTGAGNGYTFGSGTRLTVV.

V is TRBV30 and J is TRBJ1-2; TRBD1 might be the D (6 bases). With 2 bases removed from V and 3 bases from J, the gap between germline ends came to 13 bases. Germline V CDR1 and CDR2: GTSNPN, SVGIG (reference sequence). This CDR3 has 14 amino acids. The CDR3 loop reads CAWSITRGHYGYTF. The CDR3 bases are TGTGCCTGGAGTATTACCAGGGGCCACTATGGCTACACCTTC.

The chain couples TRBV18 to TRBJ2-3, with 9 bases lining up with TRBD2. J gave up 2 bases and V 4 bases, and 4 bases lay outside the gene matches. Germline V CDR1 and CDR2: KGHSH, LQKENI. The CDR3 has 15 residues. The CDR3 bases are TGTGCCAGCTCACTAGCGGGGGCCGTCACAGATACGCAGTATTTT. Translating it yields CASSLAGAVTDTQYF.

The V gene is TRBV14, the J gene TRBJ2-3; 12 bases fit TRBD2. The V and J ends lost 1 base and 1 base, in that order; junction bases with no gene match: 12. The CDR3 consists of 20 residues. Germline lookup yields CDR1 SGHDN and CDR2 FVKESK. CDR3 bases: TGTGCCAGCAGCCAAGGACTAGCGGGGGTCGGTTGGGAAGGCACAGATACGCAGTATTTT. This codes for CASSQGLAGVGWEGTDTQYF.

The chain uses TRBV6-4 and TRBJ2-1; the match to TRBD2 covers 12 bases. Germline-derived CDR1 and CDR2 are MRHNA and SNTAGT. V shed 6 bases and J 6 bases; nucleotides not matched to a gene: 6. The CDR3 sequence is 15 residues long. CDR3 region: CASSGLAGGRNEQFF. The CDR3, as DNA: TGTGCCAGCAGCGGTCTAGCGGGGGGGCGCAATGAGCAGTTCTTC.

The chain couples TRBV7-9 to TRBJ2-5; the D gene could be TRBD1 or TRBD2 (5 bases each). This CDR3 spans 14 amino acids. The V end was cut by 3 bases, the J end by 5 bases, with 13 bases between. Germline assignment: CDR1 SEHNR and CDR2 FQNEAQ (reference sequence). CDR3: CASSFRGGTETQYF. CDR3 coding DNA: TGTGCCAGCAGCTTTCGGGGTGGGACGGAGACCCAGTACTTC.

The genes are TRBV15 and TRBJ2-1; TRBD2 might be the D (7 bases). The V end was cut by 0 bases, the J end by 9 bases, with 18 bases between. CDR1 LNHNV and CDR2 YYDKDF come from the germline V gene (reference sequence). The CDR3 runs to 16 residues. CDR3 coding DNA: TGTGCCACCAGCAGAGAAGGGGCGGGGGCAAGGGGTGAGCAGTTCTTC. Translated, it gives CATSREGAGARGEQFF. The variable domain in full, completed from reference TRBV15 and TRBJ2-1, reads DAMVIQNPRYQVTQFGKPVTLSCSQTLNHNVMYWYQQKSSQAPKLLFHYYDKDFNNEADTPDNFQSRRPNTSFCFLDIRSPGLGDTAMYLCATSREGAGARGEQFFGPGTRLTVL.

The rearrangement uses TRBV18 and TRBJ2-7; TRBD1 matches at 10 bases. Losses at the gene ends were 6 bases for V and 0 bases for J; bases not matched to a gene: 5. Germline CDR1 reads KGHSH; CDR2 reads LQKENI. CDR3 length: 15 residues. In DNA form, the CDR3 reads TGTGCCAGCTCCCTAGGACAGGGGGTCTCCTACGAGCAGTACTTC. Amino acid sequence: CASSLGQGVSYEQYF.

Turning to this clone: A read error is possible here, since a much larger clone lies one base away. V usage is TRBV6-4 and J usage is TRBJ1-2; D unresolved. CDR1 is MRHNA and CDR2 is SNTAGT in the germline V gene. The CDR3 totals 11 residues. Between the trimmed V and J ends, which lost 0 bases and 7 bases, there was a span of 3 bases. CDR3: CASSDSGGYTF. The CDR3 DNA sequence: TGTGCCAGCAGTGACTCGGGTGGCTACACCTTC.

The V and J genes are TRBV5-6 and TRBJ1-1; maybe TRBD1 (5 bases). Germline assignment: CDR1 SGHDT and CDR2 YYEEEE. V was trimmed by 1 base and J by 4 bases, leaving 17 bases between them. This CDR3 comprises 16 residues. CDR3 DNA: TGTGCCAGCAGCTTGTGGCAGGGTGTCGAGGTCACTGAAGCTTTCTTT. The encoded protein is CASSLWQGVEVTEAFF.

The rearrangement joins TRBV18 to TRBJ2-2; D remains ambiguous. Per germline, CDR1 KGHSH and CDR2 LQKENI. V was cut by 0 bases and J by 2 bases, with 10 bases left in between. The CDR3 contains 16 residues. CDR3 in amino acids: CASSPPSDLNTGELFF. As DNA, the CDR3 is TGTGCCAGCTCACCACCCTCCGACTTAAACACCGGGGAGCTGTTTTTT.

The V call is TRBV19, the J call TRBJ2-5, with 14 nucleotides matching TRBD2. The germline V gene has CDR1 LNHDA and CDR2 SQIVND (reference sequence). V lost 5 bases and J lost 7; bases outside the gene matches: 6. This CDR3 comprises 15 residues. Here the CDR3 reads CASSAGLAGDVTQYF. In DNA, the CDR3 is TGTGCCAGTAGTGCGGGACTAGCGGGGGACGTGACCCAGTACTTC.

This chain links TRBV6-5 with TRBJ2-2; 8 bases are a match to TRBD2. The CDR3 is 14 residues long. Looked up from germline, CDR1 is MNHEY and CDR2 is SVGAGI. V gave up 6 bases and J gave up 2 bases; unmatched junction bases: 2. The CDR3 DNA is TGTGCCAGCAGACTAGCGGAAAACACCGGGGAGCTGTTTTTT. Protein sequence: CASRLAENTGELFF.

The CDR3 loop is CASSQRNTDTQYF. The CDR3 DNA reads as TGTGCCAGCAGCCAACGAAACACAGATACGCAGTATTTT. The chain joins TRBV11-3 to TRBJ2-3, with D hard to call. CDR3 length: 13 residues. In germline, CDR1 is SGHNT, CDR2 YENEEA. The V and J ends lost 5 bases and 2 bases respectively, with 8 bases between them.

The chain employs TRBV10-3 and TRBJ1-3, with a tentative D call TRBD1 (5 bases). V gave up 7 bases and J gave up 0 bases, with 10 bases separating them. CDR1 and CDR2 from the germline V gene are ENHRY and SYGVKD. The CDR3 is made up of 14 amino acids. CDR3 nucleotide sequence: TGTGCCATCAAAGACAGAAACTCTGGAAACACCATATATTTT. Amino acid sequence: CAIKDRNSGNTIYF.

The chain has TRBV5-1 and TRBJ2-7; maybe TRBD2 (5 bases). The V gene's germline CDR1 is SGHRS and CDR2 YFSETQ. The CDR3 is made up of 13 amino acids. Trimming pared 0 bases from V and 7 bases from J, leaving 11 bases between. The CDR3 loop is CASSLGPGGEQYF. CDR3 coding DNA: TGCGCCAGCAGCTTGGGTCCGGGCGGGGAGCAGTACTTC.

The genes are TRBV6-5 and TRBJ2-3; D ambiguous. V gave up 6 bases and J gave up 6 bases, with 4 bases separating them. CDR1 is MNHEY, CDR2 SVGAGI, per germline. This CDR3 has 10 residues. The CDR3 protein is CASRTDTQYF. The CDR3 bases are TGTGCCAGCAGGACTGATACGCAGTATTTT.

The gene calls are TRBV10-3 and TRBJ2-2, with 8 bases lining up with TRBD1. Trimming took 6 bases from V and 3 from J; bases not matched to a gene: 0. This CDR3 region has 13 residues. Germline V gives CDR1 ENHRY, CDR2 SYGVKD. The CDR3 region has the DNA TGTGCCATCAGGGGACAGGACACCGGGGAGCTGTTTTTT. This codes for CAIRGQDTGELFF.

The V and J genes are TRBV28 and TRBJ2-1; D is ambiguous. Between the trimmed V and J ends, which lost 7 bases and 0 bases, there was a span of 13 bases. This CDR3 is built from 15 residues. The germline CDR1 and CDR2 sequences are MDHEN and SYDVKM. The CDR3 protein is CASIPRLSSYNEQFF. The CDR3 DNA sequence: TGTGCCAGCATACCCAGGCTGAGCTCCTACAATGAGCAGTTCTTC.